The 8 T cell receptor beta chains presented below share a single source sample, sequenced in a study of blood T cell repertoires in COVID-19. Method: immunoSEQ multiplex PCR; TCRdb's copy keeps in-frame clones and lacks some. The table lists 350,000 to 450,000 clones, 91% of them singletons. The specimen was PBMCs or T cells enriched from blood (not recorded which). The receptors were sampled from a woman aged 40 to 55 who had been exposed to COVID-19.

This clone was observed once. The CDR3 DNA sequence: TGTGCCAGCAGCCAAGAGCCAGGGAGGACTGAAGCTTTCTTT. It translates to CASSQEPGRTEAFF. The V and J genes are TRBV3-1 (or the pseudogene TRBV3-2) and TRBJ1-1; the D gene is possibly TRBD1 (5 bases). CDR3 length: 14 residues. Per germline, CDR1 LGHDT and CDR2 YNNKEL (reference sequence). With 0 bases removed from V and 5 bases from J, the gap between germline ends came to 10 bases.

This chain joins TRBV7-9 and TRBJ2-1; 9 bases match TRBD2. V dropped 5 bases and J dropped 5; count of bases not matched to a gene: 10. Germline V lookup: CDR1 SEHNR, CDR2 FQNEAQ (reference sequence). The CDR3 has 16 amino acids. Here the CDR3 reads CASSLGGASGDNEQFF. CDR3 nucleotides: TGTGCCAGCAGCCTAGGGGGGGCTAGCGGGGACAATGAGCAGTTCTTC.

The chain links TRBV10-2 to TRBJ1-6, with TRBD1 as a possible D gene (5 bases). Trimming removed 0 bases from V and 8 bases from J, with 11 bases in between. CDR1 is WSHSY, CDR2 SAAADI, per germline. The CDR3 runs 15 residues. The CDR3 nucleotides are TGCGCCAGCAGTGAGTCTTTAAGGGGATATTCACCCCTCCACTTT. It is translated as CASSESLRGYSPLHF.

This clone was recorded a few times. The genes are TRBV10-3 and TRBJ2-5; TRBD1 is a possible D gene (6 bases). Germline V gene sequence: CDR1 ENHRY, CDR2 SYGVKD. The V and J ends lost 6 bases and 2 bases respectively, with 10 bases between them. CDR3 size: 13 residues. CDR3: CAIRGADQETQYF. DNA for the CDR3: TGTGCCATCAGGGGGGCGGATCAAGAGACCCAGTACTTC.

The chain joins TRBV6-5 to TRBJ1-3; D might be TRBD1 (6 bases). Germline V gene sequence: CDR1 MNHEY, CDR2 SVGAGI. The V gene lost 4 bases and the J gene lost 2 bases, with 12 bases spanning the gap. This CDR3 has 15 amino acids. The CDR3 region has the DNA TGTGCCAGCAGTTCCCAGGGGAGACCTGGAAACACCATATATTTT. Its translation: CASSSQGRPGNTIYF.

This rearrangement joins TRBV2 to TRBJ2-5, with 8 bases aligning to TRBD2. Germline V gene data show CDR1 as SNHLY and CDR2 as FYNNEI. CDR3 length: 16 amino acids. J gave up 1 base and V 3 bases, and 7 bases lay outside the gene matches. CDR3 loop: CASSDFKRGTQETQYF. CDR3 bases: TGTGCCAGCAGTGATTTTAAGCGGGGGACCCAAGAGACCCAGTACTTC.

The chain couples TRBV11-3 to TRBJ2-1; 10 bases match TRBD2. CDR1 and CDR2 from the germline V gene are SGHNT and YENEEA. The CDR3 runs to 15 residues. After removal of 5 bases from V and 7 bases from J, the junction contained 8 bases not matched to a gene. The CDR3 sequence is CASSLSGRADNEQFF. The CDR3 bases are TGTGCCAGCAGCCTAAGCGGGAGGGCCGATAATGAGCAGTTCTTC.

The chain links TRBV7-8 to TRBJ2-7; 12 nucleotides match TRBD2. The germline gives CDR1 SGHVS, CDR2 FQNEAQ. The CDR3 is made up of 15 amino acids. V shed 1 base, J shed 5 bases, and the junction held 3 bases outside the gene matches. CDR3 sequence (DNA): TGTGCCAGCAGCTTAGTCCCTAGCGGGAGGGACGAGCAGTACTTC. Residues: CASSLVPSGRDEQYF.